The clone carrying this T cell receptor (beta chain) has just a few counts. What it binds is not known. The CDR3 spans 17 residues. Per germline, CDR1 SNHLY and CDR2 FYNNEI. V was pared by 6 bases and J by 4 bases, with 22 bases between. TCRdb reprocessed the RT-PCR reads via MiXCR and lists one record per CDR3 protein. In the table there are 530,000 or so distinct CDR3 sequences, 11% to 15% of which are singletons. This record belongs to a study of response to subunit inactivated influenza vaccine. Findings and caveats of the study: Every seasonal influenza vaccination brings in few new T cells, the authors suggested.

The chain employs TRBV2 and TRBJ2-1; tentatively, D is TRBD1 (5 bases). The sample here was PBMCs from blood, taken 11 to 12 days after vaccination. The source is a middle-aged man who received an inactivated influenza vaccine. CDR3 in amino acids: CASSEWRQTEVYNEQFF. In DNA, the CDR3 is TGTGCCAGCAGCGAATGGAGACAGACAGAGGTGTACAATGAGCAGTTCTTC.